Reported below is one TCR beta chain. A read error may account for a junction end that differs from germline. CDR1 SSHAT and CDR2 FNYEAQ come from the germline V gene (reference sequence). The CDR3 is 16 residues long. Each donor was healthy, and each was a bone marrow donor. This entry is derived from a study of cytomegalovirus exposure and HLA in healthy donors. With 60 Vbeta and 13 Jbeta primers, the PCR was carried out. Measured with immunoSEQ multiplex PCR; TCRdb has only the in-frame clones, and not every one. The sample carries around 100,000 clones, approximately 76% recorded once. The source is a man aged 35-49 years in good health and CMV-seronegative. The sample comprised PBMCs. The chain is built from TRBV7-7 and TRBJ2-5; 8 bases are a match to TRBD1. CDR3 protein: CASSPPPGGGKETQYF. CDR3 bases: TGTGCTAGCAGCCCTCCCCCAGGGGGCGGGAAAGAGACCCAGTACTTC.